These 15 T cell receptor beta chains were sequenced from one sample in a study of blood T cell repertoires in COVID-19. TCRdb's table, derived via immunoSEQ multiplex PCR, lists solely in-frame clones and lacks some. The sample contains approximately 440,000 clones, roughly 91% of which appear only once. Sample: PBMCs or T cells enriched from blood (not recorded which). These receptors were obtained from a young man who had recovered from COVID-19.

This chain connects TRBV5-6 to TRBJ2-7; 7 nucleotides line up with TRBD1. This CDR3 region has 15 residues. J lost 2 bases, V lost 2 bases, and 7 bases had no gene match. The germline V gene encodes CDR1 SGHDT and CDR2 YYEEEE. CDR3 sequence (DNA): TGTGCCAGCAGCTTAGCTTCCGGGACAGCCTACGAGCAGTACTTC. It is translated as CASSLASGTAYEQYF. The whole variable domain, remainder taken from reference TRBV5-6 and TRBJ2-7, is DAGVTQSPTHLIKTRGQQVTLRCSPKSGHDTVSWYQQALGQGPQFIFQYYEEEERQRGNFPDRFSGHQFPNYSSELNVNALLLGDSALYLCASSLASGTAYEQYFGPGTRLTVT.

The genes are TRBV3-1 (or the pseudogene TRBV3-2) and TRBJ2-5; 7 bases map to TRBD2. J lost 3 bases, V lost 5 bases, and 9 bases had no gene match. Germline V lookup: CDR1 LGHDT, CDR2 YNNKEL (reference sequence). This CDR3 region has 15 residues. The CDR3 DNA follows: TGTGCCAGCAGCGAGAGGGCGGGAGTAGAAGAGACCCAGTACTTC. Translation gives CASSERAGVEETQYF.

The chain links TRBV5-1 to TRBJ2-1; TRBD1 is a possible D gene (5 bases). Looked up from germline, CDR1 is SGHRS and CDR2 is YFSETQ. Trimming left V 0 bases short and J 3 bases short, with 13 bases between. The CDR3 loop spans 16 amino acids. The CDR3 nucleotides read TGCGCCAGCAGCTTGGCGGACATTGATCACTACAATGAGCAGTTCTTC. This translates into CASSLADIDHYNEQFF.

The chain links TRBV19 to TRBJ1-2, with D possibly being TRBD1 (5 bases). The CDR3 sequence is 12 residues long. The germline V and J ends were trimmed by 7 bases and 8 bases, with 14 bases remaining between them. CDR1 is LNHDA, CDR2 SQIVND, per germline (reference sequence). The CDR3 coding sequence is TGTGCCAGTAATGACAGATTGGGAGGCTACACCTTC. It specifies CASNDRLGGYTF.

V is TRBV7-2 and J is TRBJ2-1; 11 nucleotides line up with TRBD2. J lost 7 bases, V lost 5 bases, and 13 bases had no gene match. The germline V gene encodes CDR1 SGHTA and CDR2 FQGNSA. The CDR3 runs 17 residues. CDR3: CASSLPLAGGPMNEQFF. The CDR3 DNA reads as TGTGCCAGCAGCCTCCCCCTAGCGGGGGGCCCGATGAATGAGCAGTTCTTC.

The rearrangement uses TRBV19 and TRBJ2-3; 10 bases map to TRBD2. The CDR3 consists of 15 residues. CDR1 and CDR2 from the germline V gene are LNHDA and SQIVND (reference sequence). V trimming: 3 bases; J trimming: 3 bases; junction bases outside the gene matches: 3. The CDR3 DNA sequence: TGTGCCAGTAGTATTCTAGCGGGGGCAACAGATACGCAGTATTTT. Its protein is CASSILAGATDTQYF.

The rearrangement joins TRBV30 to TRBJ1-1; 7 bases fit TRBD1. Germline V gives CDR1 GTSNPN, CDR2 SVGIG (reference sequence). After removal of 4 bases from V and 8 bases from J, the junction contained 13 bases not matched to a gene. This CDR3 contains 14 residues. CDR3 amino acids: CAWNTRQGSEEAFF. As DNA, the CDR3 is TGTGCCTGGAACACCAGACAGGGCAGTGAAGAAGCTTTCTTT.

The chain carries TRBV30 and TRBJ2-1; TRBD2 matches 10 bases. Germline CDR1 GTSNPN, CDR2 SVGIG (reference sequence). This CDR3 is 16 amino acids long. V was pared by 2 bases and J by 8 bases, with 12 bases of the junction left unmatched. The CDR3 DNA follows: TGTGCCTGGAGTTCCCGGGCCAGCGGGAGGGCGGATGAGCAGTTCTTC. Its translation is CAWSSRASGRADEQFF.

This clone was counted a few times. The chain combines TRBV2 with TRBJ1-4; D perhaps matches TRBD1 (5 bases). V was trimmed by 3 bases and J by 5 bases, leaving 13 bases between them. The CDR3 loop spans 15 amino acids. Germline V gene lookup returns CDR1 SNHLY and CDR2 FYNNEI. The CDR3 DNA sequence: TGTGCCAGCAGTGACTCGACAGCCTCCAATGAAAAACTGTTTTTT. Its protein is CASSDSTASNEKLFF.

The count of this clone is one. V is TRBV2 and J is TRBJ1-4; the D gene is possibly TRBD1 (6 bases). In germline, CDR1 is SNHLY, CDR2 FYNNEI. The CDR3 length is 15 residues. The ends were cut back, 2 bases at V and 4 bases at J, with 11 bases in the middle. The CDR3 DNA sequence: TGTGCCAGCAGTGAACCGGGACAAGATAATGAAAAACTGTTTTTT. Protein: CASSEPGQDNEKLFF.

CDR3 sequence reads: CATSTGGGYGYTF. The CDR3 DNA is TGTGCCACCAGTACAGGGGGGGGCTATGGCTACACCTTC. The V and J genes are TRBV24-1 and TRBJ1-2, with 8 nucleotides matching TRBD1. J lost 4 bases, V lost 6 bases, and 3 bases had no gene match. The CDR3 is 13 amino acids. Germline assignment: CDR1 KGHDR and CDR2 SFDVKD.

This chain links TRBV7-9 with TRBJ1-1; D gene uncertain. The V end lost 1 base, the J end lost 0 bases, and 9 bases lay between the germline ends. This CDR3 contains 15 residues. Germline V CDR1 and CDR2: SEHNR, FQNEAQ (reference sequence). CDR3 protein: CASSLGPGMNTEAFF. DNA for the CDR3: TGTGCCAGCAGCTTAGGTCCGGGAATGAACACTGAAGCTTTCTTT.

Written as DNA, the CDR3 is TGTGCCAGCAGCCAAGGAACGTCGACAGTTAAGAACACTGAAGCTTTCTTT. Its translation is CASSQGTSTVKNTEAFF. The gene calls are TRBV4-2 and TRBJ1-1; weak D call: TRBD1 (5 bases). The V and J ends lost 1 base and 1 base respectively, with 16 bases between them. Germline CDR1 reads LGHNA; CDR2 reads YNFKEQ. This CDR3 contains 17 residues.

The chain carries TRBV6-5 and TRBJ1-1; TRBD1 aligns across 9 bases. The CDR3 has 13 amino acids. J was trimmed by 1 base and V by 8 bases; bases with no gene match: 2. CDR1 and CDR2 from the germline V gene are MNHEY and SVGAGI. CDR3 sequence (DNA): TGTGCCAGCGGGGACAGGGCGAACACTGAAGCTTTCTTT. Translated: CASGDRANTEAFF.

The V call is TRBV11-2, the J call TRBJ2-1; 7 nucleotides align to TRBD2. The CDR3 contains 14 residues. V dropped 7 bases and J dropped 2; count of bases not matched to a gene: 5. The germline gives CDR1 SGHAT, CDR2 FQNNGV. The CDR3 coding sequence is TGTGCCAGCACCGTTAGCGGGCCCTACAATGAGCAGTTCTTC. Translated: CASTVSGPYNEQFF.